This TCR beta chain was found in a study of blood T cell repertoires in COVID-19. For the study at large: The analysed material was cDNA or gDNA that came from T cells, B-cell-depleted T cells, or PBMCs.

Trimming pared 5 bases from V and 5 bases from J, leaving 15 bases between. Germline V lookup: CDR1 SGHAT, CDR2 FQNNGV. CDR3 length: 14 amino acids. Sequencing used immunoSEQ multiplex PCR; TCRdb keeps in-frame clones, though not all of them. The table lists about 350,000 clones, more than 75% of them singletons. V gene TRBV11-2 combines with J gene TRBJ1-1; TRBD1 might be the D (5 bases). Sample: PBMCs or T cells enriched from blood (not recorded which). This TCR came from a woman aged 25 to 39 who had recovered from COVID-19. The CDR3 region is CASSPRGMRTEAFF. The CDR3, as DNA: TGTGCCAGCAGCCCCCGGGGGATGCGGACTGAAGCTTTCTTT. Full variable domain (rest looked up from reference TRBV11-2 and TRBJ1-1): EAGVAQSPRYKIIEKRQSVAFWCNPISGHATLYWYQQILGQGPKLLIQFQNNGVVDDSQLPKDRFSAERLKGVDSTLKIQPAKLEDSAVYLCASSPRGMRTEAFFGQGTRLTVV.